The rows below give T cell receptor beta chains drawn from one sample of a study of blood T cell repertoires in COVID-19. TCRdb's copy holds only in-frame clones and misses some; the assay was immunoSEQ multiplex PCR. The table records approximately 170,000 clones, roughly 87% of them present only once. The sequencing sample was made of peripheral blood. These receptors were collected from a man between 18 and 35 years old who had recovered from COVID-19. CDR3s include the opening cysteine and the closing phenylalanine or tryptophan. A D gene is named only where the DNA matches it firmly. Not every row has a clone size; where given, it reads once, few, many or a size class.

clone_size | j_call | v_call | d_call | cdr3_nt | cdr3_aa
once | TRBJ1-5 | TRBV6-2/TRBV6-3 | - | TGTGCCAGCAGTTACGGAGTCTATAGCAATCAGCCCCAGCATTTT | CASSYGVYSNQPQHF
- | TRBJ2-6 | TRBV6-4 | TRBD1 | TGTGCCAGCAGTGACACCGGACAGGGTTCAGGGTCTGGGGCCAACGTCCTGACTTTC | CASSDTGQGSGSGANVLTF
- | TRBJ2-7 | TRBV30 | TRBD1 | TGTGCCTGGAGTCCCGGGGACAGGGCCTACGAGCAGTACTTC | CAWSPGDRAYEQYF
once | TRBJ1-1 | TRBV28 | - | TGTGCCAGCAGTTTAAAGGTGGCAGGGAAGACTGAAGCTTTCTTT | CASSLKVAGKTEAFF
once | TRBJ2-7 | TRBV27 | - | TGTGCCAGCAGTGGAAAGGGGTACTACGAGCAGTACTTC | CASSGKGYYEQYF
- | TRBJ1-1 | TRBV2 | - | TGTGCCAGCAGTGTGCCTCAGATGAACACTGAAGCTTTCTTT | CASSVPQMNTEAFF
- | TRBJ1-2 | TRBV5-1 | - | TGCGCCAGCAGCTGGGACACTCGCTATGGCTACACCTTC | CASSWDTRYGYTF
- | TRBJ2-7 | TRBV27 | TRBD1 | TGTGCCAGCAGTAGCGGGACAGGGCTCTACGAGCAGTACTTC | CASSSGTGLYEQYF
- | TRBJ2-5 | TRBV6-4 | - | TGTGCCAGCAGTCGCAGGGAAAGGAAGAAGACCCAGTACTTC | CASSRRERKKTQYF
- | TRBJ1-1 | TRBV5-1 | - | TGCGCCAGCAGCGGAACAGTGAACACTGAAGCTTTCTTT | CASSGTVNTEAFF
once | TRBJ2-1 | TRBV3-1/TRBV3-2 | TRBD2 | TGTGCCAGCAGCCAGGCGACTAGCGGGATCGATTACAATGAGCAGTTCTTC | CASSQATSGIDYNEQFF
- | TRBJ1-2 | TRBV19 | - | TGTGCCAGTAGTATGGAGGTAGGGCCAAGGGATGGCTACACCTTC | CASSMEVGPRDGYTF
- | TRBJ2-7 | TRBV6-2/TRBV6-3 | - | TGTGCCAGCACCCCCGCAGTATCGTTCTACGAGCAGTACTTC | CASTPAVSFYEQYF
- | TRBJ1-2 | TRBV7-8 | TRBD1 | TGTGCCAGCAGCCTTGCCCAGGGGGGAGTTGGCTATGGCTACACCTTC | CASSLAQGGVGYGYTF
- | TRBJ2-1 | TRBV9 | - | TGTGCCAGCAGCGTGCACGGGAAGGCGTTCAATGAGCAGTTCTTC | CASSVHGKAFNEQFF
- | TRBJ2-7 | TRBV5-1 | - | TGCGCCAGCAGCTTGATGCCCAATCCACTGGGGGGCTACGAGCAGTACTTC | CASSLMPNPLGGYEQYF
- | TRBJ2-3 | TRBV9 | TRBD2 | TGTGCCAGCAGCGTAGCCGGGAGGGACACAGATACGCAGTATTTT | CASSVAGRDTDTQYF
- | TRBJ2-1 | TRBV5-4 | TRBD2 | TGTGCCAGCAGCTGGGGGGGGCTAGCGGGAGACAGTGAGCAGTTCTTC | CASSWGGLAGDSEQFF
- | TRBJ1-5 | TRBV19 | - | TGTGCCAGTAGTTCTGGGGGAGGTAATCAGCCCCAGCATTTT | CASSSGGGNQPQHF
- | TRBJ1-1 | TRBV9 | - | TGTGCCAGCAGCCCTCGTCTTAACACTGAAGCTTTCTTT | CASSPRLNTEAFF
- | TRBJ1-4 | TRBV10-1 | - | TGCGCCAGCGGAGAACAGGATTCGATTTTT | CASGEQDSIF
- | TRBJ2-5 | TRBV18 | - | TGTGCCAGCTCACCATCGGGGTTTGACCAGTACTTC | CASSPSGFDQYF
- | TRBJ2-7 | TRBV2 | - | TGTGCCAGCAGTGAAAGTTGGCAGGGTTCCTACGAGCAGTACTTC | CASSESWQGSYEQYF
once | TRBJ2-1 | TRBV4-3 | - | TGCGCCAGCAGCCAAGATTGGAAGCGGAGCTCCTACAATGAGCAGTTCTTC | CASSQDWKRSSYNEQFF
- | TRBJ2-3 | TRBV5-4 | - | TGTGCCAGCAGCCCCGGAAGGGGAAGCACAGATACGCAGTATTTT | CASSPGRGSTDTQYF
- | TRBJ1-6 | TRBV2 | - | TGTGCCAGCAGTGGTGCGAGCTCCTATAATTCACCCCTCCACTTT | CASSGASSYNSPLHF
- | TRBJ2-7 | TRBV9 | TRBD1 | TGTGCCAGCAGCTTGACCGGGACAGTGGGCGAGCAGTACTTC | CASSLTGTVGEQYF
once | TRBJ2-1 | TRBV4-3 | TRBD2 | TGCGCCAGCAGCCAAGATGGGCTAGCGGCGGGGGATGAGCAGTTCTTC | CASSQDGLAAGDEQFF
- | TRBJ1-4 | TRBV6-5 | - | TGTGCCATTCGACGGGGAGAGGGTCGCGGTGAAAAACTGTTTTTT | CAIRRGEGRGEKLFF
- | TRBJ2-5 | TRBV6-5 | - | TGTGCCAGCAGTTACTCGTTCGCTAGCCCGTGGGAGACCCAGTACTTC | CASSYSFASPWETQYF
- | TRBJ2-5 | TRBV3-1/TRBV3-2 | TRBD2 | TGTGCCAGCAGCCGGACTAGCGGTTTTCAAGAGACCCAGTACTTC | CASSRTSGFQETQYF
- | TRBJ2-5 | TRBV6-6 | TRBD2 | TGTGCCAGCAGTTACTCGACTAGCGGGAGACGTGAGACCCAGTACTTC | CASSYSTSGRRETQYF
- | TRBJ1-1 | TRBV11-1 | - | TGTGCCAGCAGCTTAGAGAACATACAGGGCACTGAAGCTTTCTTT | CASSLENIQGTEAFF
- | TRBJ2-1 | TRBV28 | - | TGTGCCAGCAGTCTCCGCTCGGGTGAGCAGTTCTTC | CASSLRSGEQFF
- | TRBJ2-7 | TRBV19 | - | TGTGCCAGTAGTACGGCGGGGTTCCACGAGCAGTACTTC | CASSTAGFHEQYF
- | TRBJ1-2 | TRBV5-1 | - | TGCGCCAGCAGCCAGGACACGCACTCCTATGGCTACACCTTC | CASSQDTHSYGYTF
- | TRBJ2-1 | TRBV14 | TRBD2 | TGTGCCAGCAGCCAATCTTTGGGACTACTCTACAATGAGCAGTTCTTC | CASSQSLGLLYNEQFF
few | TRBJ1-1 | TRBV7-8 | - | TGTGCCAGCAGCCCAGGACAGATTGGGGATTGGAACACTGAAGCTTTCTTT | CASSPGQIGDWNTEAFF
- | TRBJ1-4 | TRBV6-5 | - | TGTGCCAGCAGTTACGATCGGACTCTTGAAAAACTGTTTTTT | CASSYDRTLEKLFF
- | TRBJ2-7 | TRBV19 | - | TGTGCCAGTAGTATAGAACCAGAAGCCTACGAGCAGTACTTC | CASSIEPEAYEQYF
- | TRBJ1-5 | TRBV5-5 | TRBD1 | TGTGCCAGCAGCTCGACAGGGGGCAATCAGCCCCAGCATTTT | CASSSTGGNQPQHF
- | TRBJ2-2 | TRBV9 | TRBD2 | TGTGCCAGCAGCGTAGGAGTTAGCGGGTTGGACACCGGGGAGCTGTTTTTT | CASSVGVSGLDTGELFF
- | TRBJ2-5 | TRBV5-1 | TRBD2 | TGCGCCAGCAGCTCATCGGGACTAGCGGTCGGCCAAGAGACCCAGTACTTC | CASSSSGLAVGQETQYF
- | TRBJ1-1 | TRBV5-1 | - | TGCGCCAGCAGCTTGGTGCCCCAGGGGAACACTGAAGCTTTCTTT | CASSLVPQGNTEAFF
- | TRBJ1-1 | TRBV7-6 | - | TGTGCCAGCAGCTTAGCGGTACAGGGATCGAGTGAAGCTTTCTTT | CASSLAVQGSSEAFF
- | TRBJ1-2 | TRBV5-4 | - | TGTGCCAGCAGCTTGACTCAGGGATCCTATGGCTACACCTTC | CASSLTQGSYGYTF
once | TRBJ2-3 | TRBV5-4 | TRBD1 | TGTGCCAGCAGCCAAGACAGGGGCACAGATACGCAGTATTTT | CASSQDRGTDTQYF
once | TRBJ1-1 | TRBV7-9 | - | TGTGCCAGCATCTCCATTCAGGAAGCTTTCTTT | CASISIQEAFF
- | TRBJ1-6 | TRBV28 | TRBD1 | TGTGCCAGCAGCCCGAGGGGACAGGGGTATAATTCACCCCTCCACTTT | CASSPRGQGYNSPLHF